The clone carrying this TCR beta chain was observed a few times. Its specificity is unknown. Libraries for naive CD8 T cells, which were made from 20,000 to 1,000,000 sorted cells, drew on 10%, 30% or 50% of the RNA. A CD8+CD4-CCR7+CD45RA+ gate was used to sort naive CD8 T cells. The sample is drawn from a study of molecular identifiers for immune sequencing clone quantification. Study summary: RNA from approximately 20,000 or 98,000 naive CD8 cells was split five ways in replicates, with four sequenced. General observations from the study: Identical TCR molecules sharing a barcode could underestimate highly expanded clone sizes.

A single record per CDR3 protein comes from TCRdb applying MiXCR to the PCR reads. The profile shows 490,000 or so distinct CDR3 sequences, about 26% of them singletons. The CDR3 covers 18 residues. V was pared by 4 bases and J by 6 bases, with 24 bases between. Germline V gene data show CDR1 as LGHNA and CDR2 as YSLEER. This receptor was obtained from a human donor in good health. Some libraries in this study had Jurkat cell RNA spiked in. The material sequenced was naive CD8+ T cells from blood, with Jurkat cell RNA spiked in. The subset denotes: FACS-sorted CD8+CD4-CCR7+CD45RA+ naive T cells. The chain couples TRBV4-3 to TRBJ1-4; D may be TRBD1 (5 bases). The CDR3 region is CASSPRHYGGTGDEKLFF. The CDR3 DNA follows: TGCGCCAGCAGCCCTCGTCATTACGGCGGGACCGGCGATGAAAAACTGTTTTTT.